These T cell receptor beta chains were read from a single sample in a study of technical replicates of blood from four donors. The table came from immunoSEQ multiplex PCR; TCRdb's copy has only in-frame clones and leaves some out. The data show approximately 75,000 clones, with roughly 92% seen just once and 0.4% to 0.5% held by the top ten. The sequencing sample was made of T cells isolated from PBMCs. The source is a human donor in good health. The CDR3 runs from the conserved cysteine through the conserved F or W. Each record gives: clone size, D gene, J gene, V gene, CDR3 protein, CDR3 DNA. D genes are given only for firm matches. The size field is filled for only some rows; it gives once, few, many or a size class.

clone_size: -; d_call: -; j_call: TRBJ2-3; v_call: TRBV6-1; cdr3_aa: CASSEGGSTDTQYF; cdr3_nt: TGTGCCAGCAGTGAAGGAGGTTCCACAGATACGCAGTATTTT
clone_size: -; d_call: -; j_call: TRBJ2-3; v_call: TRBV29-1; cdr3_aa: CSAYRANTQYF; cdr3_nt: TGCAGCGCTTACAGGGCAAATACGCAGTATTTT
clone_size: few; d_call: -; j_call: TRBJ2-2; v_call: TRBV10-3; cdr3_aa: CAISEPGGELFF; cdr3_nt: TGTGCCATCAGTGAGCCGGGCGGGGAGCTGTTTTTT
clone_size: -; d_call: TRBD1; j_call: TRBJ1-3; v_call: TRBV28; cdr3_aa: CASSLRQGALGNTIYF; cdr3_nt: TGTGCCAGCAGTTTACGACAGGGGGCTCTTGGAAACACCATATATTTT
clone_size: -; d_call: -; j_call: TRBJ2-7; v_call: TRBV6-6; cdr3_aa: CASTVQGDFYEQYF; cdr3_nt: TGTGCCAGCACCGTACAGGGTGATTTCTACGAGCAGTACTTC
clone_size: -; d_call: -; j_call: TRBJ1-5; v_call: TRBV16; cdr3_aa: CASSQSSQPQHF; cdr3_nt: TGTGCCAGCAGCCAAAGTAGCCAGCCCCAGCATTTT
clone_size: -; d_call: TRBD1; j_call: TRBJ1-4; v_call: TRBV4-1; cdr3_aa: CASSLLDRGGEKLFF; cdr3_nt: TGCGCCAGCAGCCTGCTCGACAGGGGGGGTGAAAAACTGTTTTTT
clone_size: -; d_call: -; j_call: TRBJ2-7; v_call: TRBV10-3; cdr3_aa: CAISESGRVYEQYF; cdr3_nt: TGTGCCATCAGTGAGTCGGGGCGCGTGTACGAGCAGTACTTC
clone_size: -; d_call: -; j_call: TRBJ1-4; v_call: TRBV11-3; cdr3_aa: CASSPRTANEKLFF; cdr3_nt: TGTGCCAGCAGCCCACGGACAGCTAATGAAAAACTGTTTTTT
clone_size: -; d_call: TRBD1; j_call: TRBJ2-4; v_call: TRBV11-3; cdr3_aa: CASSSGQGDIQYF; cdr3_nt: TGTGCCAGCAGCTCGGGACAGGGTGACATTCAGTACTTC
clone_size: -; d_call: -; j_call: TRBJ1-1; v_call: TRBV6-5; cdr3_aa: CASSYGGIEAFF; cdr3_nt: TGTGCCAGCAGTTACGGGGGGATTGAAGCTTTCTTT
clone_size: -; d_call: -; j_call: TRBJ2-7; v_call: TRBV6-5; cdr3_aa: CASKTSYEQYF; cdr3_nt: TGTGCCAGCAAAACCAGCTACGAGCAGTACTTC
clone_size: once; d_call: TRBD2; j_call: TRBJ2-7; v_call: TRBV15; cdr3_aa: CATSRALAGGTGEQYF; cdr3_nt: TGTGCCACCAGCAGGGCGCTAGCGGGAGGGACTGGCGAGCAGTACTTC
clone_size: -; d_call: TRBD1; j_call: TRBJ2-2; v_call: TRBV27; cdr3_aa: CASSLGQGGNTGELFF; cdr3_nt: TGTGCCAGCAGTTTAGGACAGGGGGGTAACACCGGGGAGCTGTTTTTT
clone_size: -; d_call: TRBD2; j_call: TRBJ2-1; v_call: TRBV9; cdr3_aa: CASSVAGLAGGNEQFF; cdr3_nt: TGTGCCAGCAGCGTAGCAGGGCTAGCGGGAGGAAATGAGCAGTTCTTC
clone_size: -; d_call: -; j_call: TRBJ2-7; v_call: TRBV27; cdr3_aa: CASSLSGLGYEQYF; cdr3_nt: TGTGCCAGCAGTTTATCGGGACTCGGATACGAGCAGTACTTC
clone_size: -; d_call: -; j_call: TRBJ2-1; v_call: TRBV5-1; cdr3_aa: CASSLGDTHNEQFF; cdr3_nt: TGCGCCAGCAGCTTGGGGGACACACACAATGAGCAGTTCTTC
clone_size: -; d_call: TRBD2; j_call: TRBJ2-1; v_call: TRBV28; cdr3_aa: CASSYPGLAGPGVYNEQFF; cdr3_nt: TGTGCCAGCAGTTACCCGGGACTAGCGGGTCCCGGGGTTTACAATGAGCAGTTCTTC
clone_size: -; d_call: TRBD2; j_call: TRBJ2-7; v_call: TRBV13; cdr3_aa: CASSYWTSGRMEQYF; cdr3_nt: TGTGCCAGCAGCTATTGGACTAGCGGGAGAATGGAGCAGTACTTC
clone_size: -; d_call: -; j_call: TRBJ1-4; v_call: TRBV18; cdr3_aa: CASSPLYSTNEKLFF; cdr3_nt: TGTGCCAGCTCACCACTTTACAGCACTAATGAAAAACTGTTTTTT